This passage covers 12 T cell receptor beta chains from one sample sequenced in a study of T cells after yellow fever vaccination. TCRdb fed the 5' RACE reads into MiXCR, producing one record per CDR3 protein. The table has 25,000 to 35,000 distinct CDR3 sequences, roughly 5.9% seen once. The sequences come from PBMCs, either bulk or a sorted T-cell subset (CD4+, CD8+, memory, or dextramer-sorted; not recorded which), collected on the day of the yellow fever booster vaccination. The receptors stem from a man aged 30 to 45 who received the YFV17D yellow fever vaccine.

This clonotype was seen many times. J is TRBJ1-1 and V is TRBV7-8; maybe TRBD1 (5 bases). The V and J ends lost 3 bases and 3 bases respectively, with 23 bases between them. The CDR3 is made up of 18 amino acids. Germline CDR1 and CDR2: SGHVS and FQNEAQ. CDR3 protein: CASSFPKERGSGHTEAFF. The CDR3 DNA is TGTGCCAGCAGCTTCCCGAAAGAAAGGGGATCGGGCCACACTGAAGCTTTCTTT.

This clonotype appeared many times. The gene calls are TRBV5-6 and TRBJ1-2, with a weak D call TRBD1 (5 bases). This CDR3 is built from 14 residues. The ends were cut back, 6 bases at V and 4 bases at J, with 16 bases in the middle. The germline CDR1 and CDR2 sequences are SGHDT and YYEEEE. CDR3 nucleotides: TGTGCCAGCAACCGAAATATCCAGGGCTATGGCTACACCTTC. It specifies CASNRNIQGYGYTF.

This clonotype was seen more than once but under ten times. V usage is TRBV7-2 and J usage is TRBJ1-1; 7 positions match TRBD1. CDR1 and CDR2 from the germline V gene are SGHTA and FQGNSA. The trim removed 5 bases at V and 5 bases at J, leaving 5 bases unmatched. CDR3 length equals 13 residues. Here the CDR3 DNA reads TGTGCCAGCAGCCCGACAGGGTTAACTGAAGCTTTCTTT. It is translated as CASSPTGLTEAFF.

The V and J genes are TRBV20-1 and TRBJ2-3; D might be TRBD1 (6 bases). Germline V gives CDR1 DFQATT, CDR2 SNEGSKA (reference sequence). The length of the CDR3 is 12 residues. CDR3 amino acids: CSAGVRADTQYF. In DNA form, the CDR3 reads TGCAGCGCAGGGGTTAGGGCAGATACGCAGTATTTT.

This clonotype was seen ten or more times. This chain uses TRBV7-9 with TRBJ1-5; D unclear. There are 13 residues in the CDR3. Trimming shortened V by 0 bases and J by 7 bases, and 7 bases separated the two germline ends. Germline values: CDR1 SEHNR, CDR2 FQNEAQ (reference sequence). DNA for the CDR3: TGTGCCAGCAGCTTAGCAGGGAGCCAGCCCCAGCATTTT. Protein sequence: CASSLAGSQPQHF. The whole variable domain, remainder taken from reference TRBV7-9 and TRBJ1-5, is DTGVSQNPRHKITKRGQNVTFRCDPISEHNRLYWYRQTLGQGPEFLTYFQNEAQLEKSRLLSDRFSAERPKGSFSTLEIQRTEQGDSAMYLCASSLAGSQPQHFGDGTRLSIL.

This clonotype has more than one count but fewer than ten. The chain joins TRBV20-1 to TRBJ2-1; a possible D gene is TRBD2 (5 bases). The CDR3 totals 14 residues. The V end lost 1 base, the J end lost 7 bases, and 14 bases lay between the germline ends. Germline loops: CDR1 DFQATT, CDR2 SNEGSKA (reference sequence). This CDR3 reads CSARGMGSINEQFF. The CDR3 DNA follows: TGCAGTGCTAGAGGAATGGGGAGTATAAATGAGCAGTTCTTC.

This clonotype was detected a few times. The chain carries TRBV12-3 or TRBV12-4 and TRBJ2-1; D is undetermined. The CDR3 totals 17 residues. Trimming cost V 0 bases and J 7 bases, with 19 bases left between them. The CDR3 here is CASSLAGVGRALNEQFF. In DNA, the CDR3 is TGTGCCAGCAGTTTAGCCGGAGTGGGTCGAGCTTTAAATGAGCAGTTCTTC.

This clonotype has a handful of counts. The chain uses TRBV5-4 and TRBJ2-1, with 8 bases that match TRBD2. The CDR3 is made up of 16 amino acids. Germline values: CDR1 SGHNT, CDR2 YYREEE (reference sequence). Trimming at V came to 4 bases and at J to 0 bases, leaving 6 bases not matched to a gene. The CDR3 here is CASSELAASSYNEQFF. The DNA for the CDR3 is TGTGCCAGCAGCGAACTAGCGGCAAGCTCCTACAATGAGCAGTTCTTC.

This clonotype was seen at least ten times. Here the CDR3 reads CASNEGPNQPQHF. The CDR3 DNA sequence: TGTGCCAGCAACGAGGGCCCCAATCAGCCCCAGCATTTT. The gene calls are TRBV9 and TRBJ1-5; D uncertain. The V end lost 6 bases, the J end lost 3 bases, and 10 bases lay between the germline ends. CDR3 size: 13 residues. Germline CDR1 SGDLS, CDR2 YYNGEE. The variable domain in full, with the rest retrieved from reference TRBV9 and TRBJ1-5, is DSGVTQTPKHLITATGQRVTLRCSPRSGDLSVYWYQQSLDQGLQFLIQYYNGEERAKGNILERFSAQQFPDLHSELNLSSLELGDSALYFCASNEGPNQPQHFGDGTRLSIL.

This clonotype was seen at least ten times. The chain joins TRBV11-2 to TRBJ1-2, with 9 positions matching TRBD1. With V trimmed by 4 bases and J by 2 bases, 2 bases remained unmatched. This CDR3 contains 14 residues. Germline CDR1 is SGHAT and CDR2 is FQNNGV. This CDR3 reads CASSSGTGNYGYTF. The CDR3 DNA reads TGTGCCAGCAGCTCCGGGACAGGGAACTATGGCTACACCTTC.

This clonotype was observed many times. J is TRBJ1-5 and V is TRBV6-2 or TRBV6-3; 8 bases align to TRBD1. The germline V gene has CDR1 MNHEY and CDR2 SVGEGT. This CDR3 is 17 amino acids long. Trimming took 6 bases from V and 3 from J; bases not matched to a gene: 13. This CDR3 reads CASSRTGPGQANQPQHF. CDR3 DNA: TGTGCCAGCAGCCGTACCGGACCGGGACAGGCCAATCAGCCCCAGCATTTT.

This clonotype was picked up a small number of times. The chain recombines TRBV6-2 or TRBV6-3 with TRBJ2-5; D unclear. The germline gives CDR1 MNHEY, CDR2 SVGEGT. The ends were cut back, 5 bases at V and 1 base at J, with 5 bases in the middle. The CDR3 runs to 12 residues. The CDR3 sequence: CASSHFQETQYF. The CDR3, as DNA: TGTGCCAGCAGTCACTTCCAAGAGACCCAGTACTTC.